The rows below give T cell receptor beta chains drawn from one sample of a study of identical twins. TCRdb fed the 5' RACE reads into MiXCR, producing one record per CDR3 protein. Here the sample spans fewer than 250,000 distinct CDR3 sequences, approximately 15% being singletons. The same data also contributed to another study, on T cells expressing NK-cell markers.

The sample was CD8+ T cells sorted from blood. These receptors originate from a woman between 18 and 30 years old in good health. Each CDR3 is given with its conserved first and last residue. D genes are given only for firm matches. Only some rows state a clone size, as once, few, many or a class for expanded clones.

D,J,V,size,DNA,CDR3
-,TRBJ2-4,TRBV7-7,-,TGTGCCAGCAGCTTAGGCCCCCCCTTCAAAAACATTCAGTACTTC,CASSLGPPFKNIQYF
TRBD1,TRBJ2-2,TRBV6-2/TRBV6-3,-,TGTGCCAGCGGGGCAGGGGGCGAGACCACCGGGGAGCTGTTTTTT,CASGAGGETTGELFF
-,TRBJ2-1,TRBV15,-,TGTGCCACCAGCAGAGAAACAGTGTGGCAACTACAAGGGCAGTTCTTC,CATSRETVWQLQGQFF
-,TRBJ2-7,TRBV27,few,TGTGCCAGCACCTCCCGTACCGGGACCCCTACCTACGAGCAGTACTTC,CASTSRTGTPTYEQYF
TRBD2,TRBJ2-5,TRBV10-3,few,TGTGCCAGTAGCGGGGGGGCAAACCAAGAGACCCAGTACTTC,CASSGGANQETQYF
TRBD2,TRBJ2-3,TRBV6-2/TRBV6-3,-,TGTGCCAGCAGTTACAATCCCGGGACTAGCGCCACAGATACGCAGTATTTT,CASSYNPGTSATDTQYF
TRBD2,TRBJ2-7,TRBV12-3/TRBV12-4,few,TGTGCCAGCAGAAATCTCCGGACTAGCGGACTCGAGCAGTACTTC,CASRNLRTSGLEQYF
-,TRBJ2-7,TRBV6-5,-,TGTGCCAGCATCCAGGTCCACGAGCAGTACTTC,CASIQVHEQYF
TRBD1,TRBJ1-2,TRBV29-1,-,TGCAGCGTTCCAGGGGGCGCAAACTATGGCTACACCTTC,CSVPGGANYGYTF
-,TRBJ2-1,TRBV7-9,few,TGTGCCCAGCAGCTTAAGGAGGTAGGGGACGGTGAGCAGTTCTTC,CAQQLKEVGDGEQFF
-,TRBJ2-3,TRBV7-2,few,TGTGCCAGCAGCTCAACAGGGTCCCCAAGCACAGATACGCAGTATTTT,CASSSTGSPSTDTQYF
TRBD2,TRBJ2-1,TRBV12-3/TRBV12-4,many,TGTGCCAGCAGTCCGGGACTAGTTAATGAGCAGTTCTTC,CASSPGLVNEQFF
TRBD1,TRBJ2-3,TRBV12-5,few,TGTGCTAGTGGTCATACCGGGACAGGGGTAACAGATACGCAGTATTTT,CASGHTGTGVTDTQYF
-,TRBJ2-6,TRBV29-1,few,TGCAGCGTTGAGGGATCGGGCTCTGGGGCCAACGTCCTGACTTTC,CSVEGSGSGANVLTF
TRBD2,TRBJ2-3,TRBV12-3/TRBV12-4,few,TGTGCCAGCAGTTTATTACTAGCGGGAACGTTTGATACGCAGTATTTT,CASSLLLAGTFDTQYF
-,TRBJ2-2,TRBV29-1,-,TGCAGCGTTAAGGGTGCCGCCGGGGAGCTGTTTTTT,CSVKGAAGELFF
TRBD2,TRBJ2-3,TRBV12-3/TRBV12-4,-,TGTGCCAGCAGTTTAGTCGGGACTAGCCACCTCACAGATACGCAGTATTTT,CASSLVGTSHLTDTQYF
TRBD2,TRBJ2-7,TRBV19,-,TGTGCCAGTAGTCATTCCAGCGGGGGATTCTACGAGCAGTACTTC,CASSHSSGGFYEQYF
-,TRBJ2-3,TRBV29-1,few,TGCAGCGTGTCCAGGGACAAAGATACGCAGTATTTT,CSVSRDKDTQYF
TRBD1,TRBJ2-7,TRBV12-3/TRBV12-4,-,TGTGCCAGCAGCCCTGGACAGGCTGGCGAGCAGTACTTC,CASSPGQAGEQYF
-,TRBJ1-6,TRBV6-5,few,TGTGCCAGCAGTTACTCGATGGTGCGGGGAGTGGGGTCACCCCTCCACTTT,CASSYSMVRGVGSPLHF
-,TRBJ2-1,TRBV7-2,few,TGTGCCAGCAGCTTAGGGGGCCTAGCGTCCGCATACAATGAGCAGTTCTTC,CASSLGGLASAYNEQFF
-,TRBJ2-1,TRBV4-3,few,TGCGCCAGCAGCCAAGAGGGGGGCTCGTACAATGAGCAGTTCTTC,CASSQEGGSYNEQFF
TRBD2,TRBJ2-1,TRBV27,few,TGTGCCAGCAGCCTAGCGGGGAAAGACAATGAGCAGTTCTTC,CASSLAGKDNEQFF
-,TRBJ2-2,TRBV29-1,few,TGCAGCGTTGTACCACTATCCGGGGAGCTGTTTTTT,CSVVPLSGELFF
-,TRBJ2-2,TRBV7-2,-,TGTGCCAGCAGCTGGGAGCCCGGGGAGCTGTTTTTT,CASSWEPGELFF
TRBD2,TRBJ2-1,TRBV10-3,-,TGTGCCATCAGGAGTGACCGGGGACTAGCTGAAAATGAGCAGTTCTTC,CAIRSDRGLAENEQFF
-,TRBJ2-3,TRBV11-2,many,TGTGCCAGCAGCTCAGATACGCAGTATTTT,CASSSDTQYF
-,TRBJ1-4,TRBV7-2,few,TGTGCCAGCAGCTTAATGGCAGGGATGGGTGAAAAACTGTTTTTT,CASSLMAGMGEKLFF
-,TRBJ2-7,TRBV20-1,many,TGCAGTGCTAGATACGACAGGGACTGGGGCGAGCAGTACTTC,CSARYDRDWGEQYF
-,TRBJ2-7,TRBV20-1,-,TGCAGTGCTAGCATCGGGAGCTACGAGCAGTACTTC,CSASIGSYEQYF
TRBD2,TRBJ2-3,TRBV20-1,few,TGCAGTGCTAGAGATCTGGCGGGAGGGCCGTATACGCAGTATTTT,CSARDLAGGPYTQYF
-,TRBJ2-7,TRBV27,-,TGTGCCAGCAGTCCCCTAGGGGACGAGCAGTACTTC,CASSPLGDEQYF